Shown below are 17 T cell receptor beta chains from a single sample sequenced in a study of OX40 agonist ivuxolimab in advanced cancers. Library preparation employed the immunoSEQ multiplex PCR assay. As stored in TCRdb, this immuneACCESS dataset retains in-frame rearrangements with V and J assigned. A fraction of the clones does not appear; measured against another copy, unresolved V genes explain less than half of the discrepancy, and the remainder lacks a known reason. Here the sample has approximately 11,000 clones; more than 70% occur a single time. Roughly 15% of the sample lies in the top ten. The sample here was CD4+ or CD8+ T cells sorted from blood, taken in a trial of the OX40 agonist ivuxolimab. The receptor set was obtained from an adult with an advanced solid tumor such as melanoma, head and neck, liver or kidney cancer.

This chain's CDR3 is CARRAETGELFF. DNA for the CDR3: TGTGCCAGGCGGGCCGAAACCGGGGAGCTGTTTTTT. The chain combines TRBV2 with TRBJ2-2, with D maybe TRBD2 (5 bases). The CDR3 has 12 amino acids. Trimming removed 9 bases from V and 5 bases from J, with 10 bases in between. Germline V gene sequence: CDR1 SNHLY, CDR2 FYNNEI.

This clone has just one count. V is TRBV7-2 and J is TRBJ2-3; the match to TRBD2 covers 12 bases. Trimming cost V 5 bases and J 0 bases; bases outside gene matches: 6. The length of the CDR3 is 17 residues. Per the germline V gene, CDR1 is SGHTA and CDR2 is FQGNSA. CDR3 in amino acids: CASSPGLAGASTDTQYF. In nucleotides, the CDR3 is TGTGCCAGCAGCCCGGGACTAGCGGGCGCTAGCACAGATACGCAGTATTTT.

This clone was seen a handful of times. The genes are TRBV30 and TRBJ2-1; 10 bases match TRBD2. The trim removed 0 bases at V and 4 bases at J, leaving 3 bases unmatched. The CDR3 has 15 residues. CDR1 GTSNPN and CDR2 SVGIG come from the germline V gene (reference sequence). The CDR3 DNA reads as TGTGCCTGGAGTGTCGGACTAGCGGCTTACAATGAGCAGTTCTTC. Encoded protein: CAWSVGLAAYNEQFF.

The gene calls are TRBV5-4 and TRBJ2-7; 8 bases map to TRBD1. V trimming: 3 bases; J trimming: 0 bases; junction bases outside the gene matches: 11. The CDR3 contains 17 residues. Germline CDR1 reads SGHNT; CDR2 reads YYREEE (reference sequence). CDR3 sequence: CASSSIRSGQASYEQYF. CDR3 in DNA: TGTGCCAGCAGCTCGATTCGATCGGGACAGGCCTCCTACGAGCAGTACTTC. Looking up the rest from reference TRBV5-4 and TRBJ2-7 gives the full variable domain: ETGVTQSPTHLIKTRGQQVTLRCSSQSGHNTVSWYQQALGQGPQFIFQYYREEENGRGNFPPRFSGLQFPNYSSELNVNALELDDSALYLCASSSIRSGQASYEQYFGPGTRLTVT.

This clone appeared once. This rearrangement joins TRBV11-1 to TRBJ1-2; D perhaps matches TRBD1 (5 bases). The CDR3 is made up of 12 amino acids. Germline V CDR1 and CDR2: SGHAT, FQDESV (reference sequence). V shed 1 base and J shed 7 bases, with 7 bases lying between them. The CDR3 region is CASSLEGVGYTF. The CDR3 DNA reads as TGTGCCAGCAGCTTAGAAGGGGTTGGCTACACCTTC.

V and J are TRBV9 and TRBJ2-1; a possible D gene is TRBD2 (5 bases). The CDR3 contains 14 residues. Trimming took 4 bases from V and 5 from J, leaving 13 bases between them. The germline gives CDR1 SGDLS, CDR2 YYNGEE. The CDR3 DNA reads as TGTGCCAGCAGCTCAGGAGGAGCCCACAATGAGCAGTTCTTC. This sequence encodes CASSSGGAHNEQFF.

J is TRBJ2-2 and V is TRBV27; 7 bases are shared with TRBD2. Germline V lookup: CDR1 MNHEY, CDR2 SMNVEV (reference sequence). The CDR3 sequence is 11 residues long. V gave up 10 bases and J gave up 7 bases; unmatched junction bases: 3. Here the CDR3 DNA reads TGTGCCACCAGCGGGGTCGGGGAGCTGTTTTTT. Translated: CATSGVGELFF.

This sequence joins TRBV5-1 and TRBJ2-3; the D gene is possibly TRBD2 (6 bases). The germline gives CDR1 SGHRS, CDR2 YFSETQ. The CDR3 runs 19 residues. The V and J ends lost 0 bases and 3 bases respectively, with 23 bases between them. CDR3 nucleotide sequence: TGCGCCAGCAGCTTGGGGAGTGATAGACGGGAGATGTTGACAGATACGCAGTATTTT. This translates into CASSLGSDRREMLTDTQYF.

The V call is TRBV6-1, the J call TRBJ2-5; 8 bases align to TRBD1. Germline V gives CDR1 MNHNS, CDR2 SASEGT. The CDR3 sequence is 15 residues long. Trimming removed 5 bases from V and 0 bases from J; junction bases left unmatched: 5. Here the CDR3 reads CASSKQTGDQETQYF. DNA for the CDR3: TGTGCCAGCAGTAAACAGACAGGGGACCAAGAGACCCAGTACTTC.

The chain links TRBV15 to TRBJ1-4; 7 bases align to TRBD1. With 3 bases clipped from V and 9 bases from J, the junction kept 7 bases outside the gene matches. Germline CDR1 and CDR2: LNHNV and YYDKDF (reference sequence). The CDR3 length is 14 residues. CDR3 residues: CATSSYPDRQKLFF. CDR3 bases: TGTGCCACCAGCAGTTACCCGGACAGGCAAAAACTGTTTTTT.

V gene TRBV9 combines with J gene TRBJ2-1; perhaps TRBD2 as D (5 bases). The CDR3 covers 12 residues. Per germline, CDR1 SGDLS and CDR2 YYNGEE. The ends were cut back, 4 bases at V and 7 bases at J, with 9 bases in the middle. The CDR3 region is CASSPGGNEQFF. CDR3 bases: TGTGCCAGCAGCCCCGGAGGTAATGAGCAGTTCTTC.

There are a few counts of this clone. J is TRBJ2-7 and V is TRBV5-5; D is unresolved. Trimming cost V 5 bases and J 0 bases, with 3 bases left between them. The CDR3 has 11 residues. Germline CDR1 SGHKS, CDR2 YYEKEE (reference sequence). The CDR3: CASRLSYEQYF. CDR3 coding DNA: TGTGCCAGCAGACTCTCCTACGAGCAGTACTTC.

The chain joins TRBV6-6 to TRBJ2-7; 7 bases align to TRBD2. Looked up from germline, CDR1 is MNHNY and CDR2 is SVGAGI (reference sequence). The CDR3 is made up of 13 amino acids. With 6 bases clipped from V and 2 bases from J, the junction kept 4 bases outside the gene matches. The CDR3 spells CASSPTSTYEQYF. The CDR3, as DNA: TGTGCCAGCAGCCCGACTAGCACCTACGAGCAGTACTTC.

This chain joins TRBV27 and TRBJ2-7; D could derive from TRBD1 or TRBD2 (5 bases each). Trimming pared 4 bases from V and 5 bases from J, leaving 12 bases between. Germline-derived CDR1 and CDR2 are MNHEY and SMNVEV (reference sequence). The CDR3 covers 13 residues. CDR3: CASSYRDGNEQYF. The CDR3, as DNA: TGTGCCAGCAGTTACCGGGACGGCAACGAGCAGTACTTC.

The chain couples TRBV7-9 to TRBJ2-7; D gene unclear. The CDR3 runs to 14 residues. Trimming shortened V by 3 bases and J by 0 bases, and 9 bases separated the two germline ends. Germline loops: CDR1 SEHNR, CDR2 FQNEAQ (reference sequence). CDR3 loop: CASSLDAISYEQYF. CDR3 nucleotide sequence: TGTGCCAGCAGCTTGGACGCCATCTCCTACGAGCAGTACTTC. The whole variable domain, remainder taken from reference TRBV7-9 and TRBJ2-7, is DTGVSQNPRHKITKRGQNVTFRCDPISEHNRLYWYRQTLGQGPEFLTYFQNEAQLEKSRLLSDRFSAERPKGSFSTLEIQRTEQGDSAMYLCASSLDAISYEQYFGPGTRLTVT.

The chain recombines TRBV9 with TRBJ2-7; 7 nucleotides agree with TRBD1. This CDR3 comprises 13 residues. The germline V gene has CDR1 SGDLS and CDR2 YYNGEE. Trimming at V came to 4 bases and at J to 5 bases, leaving 6 bases not matched to a gene. The CDR3 nucleotides are TGTGCCAGCAGCTTGGGGACAGCGGACGAGCAGTACTTC. It yields the protein CASSLGTADEQYF.

The CDR3 loop reads CASSQGRAYEQYF. For the CDR3, the DNA is TGTGCCAGCAGCCAAGGCAGGGCCTACGAGCAGTACTTC. The chain uses TRBV27 and TRBJ2-7, with D tentatively TRBD1 (5 bases). This CDR3 spans 13 amino acids. The germline V gene has CDR1 MNHEY and CDR2 SMNVEV (reference sequence). The V and J ends lost 6 bases and 2 bases respectively, with 11 bases between them.